The 32 T cell receptor beta chains given below trace back to one sample, sequenced in a study of patients and donors after allogeneic stem cell transplantation. One entry per CDR3 protein results from TCRdb running MiXCR on the RT-PCR reads. The table has roughly 250,000 distinct CDR3 sequences, roughly an eighth seen once. The sample consisted of blood, either unsorted or a sorted T cell fraction (not recorded which). The receptor source for this set is a human donor who was either an allogeneic HSCT recipient or a stem cell or donor lymphocyte infusion donor (not recorded which). It is not recorded whose cells these are; they may come from a transplant donor.

This clonotype has ten or more counts. V is TRBV7-8 and J is TRBJ2-1; D is unclear. V dropped 5 bases and J dropped 4 bases, with 15 bases sitting between them. The CDR3 spans 15 residues. Germline-derived CDR1 and CDR2 are SGHVS and FQNEAQ. CDR3 DNA: TGTGCCAGCAGCCAGAAAGGGTTAATTTACAATGAGCAGTTCTTC. It codes for CASSQKGLIYNEQFF. The full variable domain, completed using reference TRBV7-8 and TRBJ2-1, is GAGVSQSPRYKVAKRGQDVALRCDPISGHVSLFWYQQALGQGPEFLTYFQNEAQLDKSGLPSDRFFAERPEGSVSTLKIQRTQQEDSAVYLCASSQKGLIYNEQFFGPGTRLTVL.

In its sample, this clonotype was seen a few times. The chain joins TRBV4-1 to TRBJ2-6; D uncertain. V gave up 0 bases and J gave up 0 bases, with 12 bases separating them. Germline lookup yields CDR1 MGHRA and CDR2 YSYEKL. This CDR3 contains 18 residues. Here the CDR3 DNA reads TGCGCCAGCAGCCAAGACCGGACGGGCTTCTCTGGGGCCAACGTCCTGACTTTC. Translating gives CASSQDRTGFSGANVLTF.

To note about this clonotype: One base away lies a much larger clone, so this may be a sequencing read error. The chain carries TRBV3-1 and TRBJ1-2, with D unresolved. Germline CDR1 reads LGHDT; CDR2 reads YNNKEL (reference sequence). Trimming removed 10 bases from V and 4 bases from J, with 16 bases in between. The CDR3 sequence is 13 residues long. The CDR3 loop reads CAIQGSVSYGYTF. The CDR3 nucleotides read TGTGCCATCCAAGGGTCCGTCTCCTATGGCTACACCTTC. The full variable domain, its missing parts supplied by reference TRBV3-1 and TRBJ1-2, is DTAVSQTPKYLVTQMGNDKSIKCEQNLGHDTMYWYKQDSKKFLKIMFSYNNKELIINETVPNRFSPKSPDKAHLNLHINSLELGDSAVYFCAIQGSVSYGYTFGSGTRLTVV.

This clonotype was detected many times. The rearrangement links TRBV5-1 to TRBJ2-2; TRBD2 matches at 14 bases. V was clipped by 4 bases and J by 7 bases; unmatched bases: 6. Germline CDR1 is SGHRS and CDR2 is YFSETQ. There are 16 residues in the CDR3. As DNA, the CDR3 is TGCGCCAGCAGCCCGGGACTAGCGGGAGCTGGCGGGGAGCTGTTTTTT. Translating gives CASSPGLAGAGGELFF.

The chain carries TRBV7-8 and TRBJ1-1; D may be TRBD1 (6 bases). Between the trimmed V and J ends, which lost 3 bases and 5 bases, there was a span of 22 bases. The CDR3 loop spans 17 amino acids. Germline loops: CDR1 SGHVS, CDR2 FQNEAQ. The CDR3 sequence is CASSFMGGGALLTEAFF. In DNA, the CDR3 is TGTGCCAGCAGCTTTATGGGCGGGGGCGCGCTATTAACTGAAGCTTTCTTT.

This rearrangement joins TRBV7-3 to TRBJ2-2; no firm D call. The germline V gene has CDR1 SGHTA and CDR2 FQGTGA. This CDR3 is built from 14 residues. Trimming shortened V by 4 bases and J by 4 bases, and 10 bases separated the two germline ends. CDR3 bases: TGTGCCAGCAGCTCCCAGAGTGGCACCGGGGAGCTGTTTTTT. This gives the protein CASSSQSGTGELFF.

This chain links TRBV5-8 with TRBJ2-1; 9 bases line up with TRBD2. The CDR3 contains 16 residues. Looked up from germline, CDR1 is SGHTS and CDR2 is YDEGEE. Trimming took 2 bases from V and 9 from J; bases not matched to a gene: 12. This chain's CDR3 is CASSFLTSGRIIEQFF. DNA of the CDR3: TGTGCCAGCAGCTTTTTAACGAGCGGGAGGATCATTGAGCAGTTCTTC. Based on the CDR3 plus reference TRBV5-8 and TRBJ2-1, the full variable domain is EAGVTQSPTHLIKTRGQQATLRCSPISGHTSVYWYQQALGLGLQFLLWYDEGEERNRGNFPPRFSGRQFPNYSSELNVNALELEDSALYLCASSFLTSGRIIEQFFGPGTRLTVL.

In this sample, this clonotype turned up many times. The J gene is TRBJ2-1, the V gene TRBV5-1; TRBD2 matches at 12 bases. This CDR3 is 16 amino acids long. The trim removed 4 bases at V and 9 bases at J, leaving 11 bases unmatched. Germline assignment: CDR1 SGHRS and CDR2 YFSETQ. The CDR3 nucleotides read TGCGCCAGCAGCCCTGGACTAGCGGGATCATGGAGTGAGCAGTTCTTC. Its translation is CASSPGLAGSWSEQFF.

The V call is TRBV5-1, the J call TRBJ2-1; 9 nucleotides agree with TRBD2. CDR1 is SGHRS and CDR2 is YFSETQ in the germline V gene. The V segment lost 4 bases and the J segment 6 bases; nucleotides outside the gene matches: 2. The CDR3 loop spans 13 amino acids. The CDR3 here is CASSVGLANEQFF. The DNA for the CDR3 is TGCGCCAGCAGCGTGGGACTAGCCAATGAGCAGTTCTTC.

The rearrangement links TRBV11-2 to TRBJ1-1; D unclear. Germline V gene sequence: CDR1 SGHAT, CDR2 FQNNGV. The CDR3 sequence is 12 residues long. Trimming took 5 bases from V and 7 from J, leaving 11 bases between them. Here the CDR3 DNA reads TGTGCCAGCAGCCTTCACACTGGTGAAGCTTTCTTT. This gives the protein CASSLHTGEAFF.

V gene TRBV20-1 combines with J gene TRBJ2-7, with D perhaps being TRBD1 or TRBD2 (5 bases each). The CDR3 has 14 amino acids. Germline V gene lookup returns CDR1 DFQATT and CDR2 SNEGSKA (reference sequence). Deletions cut 2 bases from V and 2 bases from J, with 13 bases between. For the CDR3, the DNA is TGCAGTGCTAGACCCCCCGGGGCAACCTACGAGCAGTACTTC. Protein sequence: CSARPPGATYEQYF.

The chain recombines TRBV5-1 with TRBJ2-5; the match to TRBD2 covers 11 bases. The CDR3 loop spans 18 amino acids. The trim removed 0 bases at V and 1 base at J, leaving 8 bases unmatched. The germline V gene has CDR1 SGHRS and CDR2 YFSETQ. The CDR3 nucleotides read TGCGCCAGCAGCTTGGGGGCCCCCGGGACTAGCGGCCAAGAGACCCAGTACTTC. The encoded protein is CASSLGAPGTSGQETQYF.

This clonotype was found a few times. The chain combines TRBV7-9 with TRBJ2-5; no firm D call. The CDR3 runs 14 residues. CDR1 and CDR2 (germline): SEHNR, FQNEAQ (reference sequence). V was shortened by 2 bases and J by 1 base, with 8 bases between the two germline ends. This CDR3 is CASSLYAVQETQYF. CDR3 bases: TGTGCCAGCAGCTTATATGCAGTCCAAGAGACCCAGTACTTC.

This clonotype was seen a handful of times. The genes are TRBV2 and TRBJ2-5; 12 bases are shared with TRBD2. Germline assignment: CDR1 SNHLY and CDR2 FYNNEI. The CDR3 contains 17 residues. J lost 6 bases, V lost 3 bases, and 11 bases had no gene match. The CDR3 DNA reads TGTGCCAGCAGTGAGACCCTACTAGCGGGAGGCCGGCAGACCCAGTACTTC. Protein sequence: CASSETLLAGGRQTQYF.

By its share, this clonotype is medium-sized. The CDR3 loop reads CASSYRGSPLHF. The CDR3 nucleotides read TGTGCCAGCAGTTACAGGGGTTCACCCCTCCACTTT. The chain links TRBV6-5 to TRBJ1-6, with D possibly TRBD1 on 5 matching bases. The CDR3 spans 12 residues. The V gene's germline CDR1 is MNHEY and CDR2 SVGAGI. V dropped 2 bases and J dropped 9 bases, with 5 bases sitting between them.

This clonotype was observed a few times. CDR3 in amino acids: CATSGGLETQYF. For the CDR3, the DNA is TGTGCCACCAGTGGTGGTTTAGAGACCCAGTACTTC. The chain has TRBV24-1 and TRBJ2-5; D remains ambiguous. This CDR3 spans 12 amino acids. V was trimmed by 5 bases and J by 4 bases, leaving 7 bases between them. CDR1 is KGHDR, CDR2 SFDVKD, per germline.

This chain connects TRBV6-1 to TRBJ2-6; no definite D call. Germline loops: CDR1 MNHNS, CDR2 SASEGT. The ends were cut back, 4 bases at V and 0 bases at J, with 4 bases in the middle. This CDR3 is built from 14 residues. In DNA form, the CDR3 reads TGTGCCAGCAGTGGGAGCTCTGGGGCCAACGTCCTGACTTTC. Translated: CASSGSSGANVLTF.

The chain couples TRBV2 to TRBJ1-6; a weak D match, TRBD1 (5 bases). CDR1 and CDR2 from the germline V gene are SNHLY and FYNNEI. CDR3 length: 17 residues. Deletions cut 7 bases from V and 5 bases from J, with 21 bases between. In nucleotides, the CDR3 is TGTGCCAGCACCAGATTCAGTGGAGACAGAAATAATTCACCCCTCCACTTT. Amino acids: CASTRFSGDRNNSPLHF.

There are a few counts of this clonotype. The genes are TRBV7-9 and TRBJ1-5; 10 bases are a match to TRBD1. Germline CDR1 is SEHNR and CDR2 is FQNEAQ (reference sequence). Germline trimming cut 1 base from V and 7 bases from J; bases unmatched to any gene: 7. The CDR3 is 16 residues long. The CDR3 DNA is TGTGCCAGCAGCTTAGGGTGGGACAGGGGAAGGCAGCCCCAGCATTTT. Translation: CASSLGWDRGRQPQHF.

This rearrangement joins TRBV6-5 to TRBJ2-1; D is unresolved. Looked up from germline, CDR1 is MNHEY and CDR2 is SVGAGI. The CDR3 has 14 residues. V dropped 2 bases and J dropped 6 bases, with 11 bases sitting between them. CDR3 DNA: TGTGCCAGCAGTTACCAAAGGCAACTCAATGAGCAGTTCTTC. Protein: CASSYQRQLNEQFF.

This clonotype has ten or more counts. The CDR3 sequence is CAWSVRGQSSGNTIYF. In nucleotides, the CDR3 is TGTGCCTGGAGTGTACGGGGGCAGAGCTCTGGAAACACCATATATTTT. V is TRBV30 and J is TRBJ1-3; tentative D call: TRBD1 (6 bases). Germline V CDR1 and CDR2: GTSNPN, SVGIG (reference sequence). V lost 0 bases and J lost 0, with 12 bases in between. There are 16 residues in the CDR3. Full variable domain (remainder filled in from reference TRBV30 and TRBJ1-3): SQTIHQWPATLVQPVGSPLSLECTVEGTSNPNLYWYRQAAGRGLQLLFYSVGIGQISSEVPQNLSASRPQDRQFILSSKKLLLSDSGFYLCAWSVRGQSSGNTIYFGEGSWLTVV.

V usage is TRBV11-2 and J usage is TRBJ1-3; tentatively, D is TRBD1 (6 bases). Germline V gene sequence: CDR1 SGHAT, CDR2 FQNNGV. The CDR3 consists of 17 residues. Deletions cut 1 base from V and 5 bases from J, with 18 bases between. CDR3 nucleotides: TGTGCCAGCAGCTTAGTTCCACAGGGCAGTGCGAGAAACACCATATATTTT. Its translation is CASSLVPQGSARNTIYF. The complete variable domain, with remaining parts taken from reference TRBV11-2 and TRBJ1-3, reads EAGVAQSPRYKIIEKRQSVAFWCNPISGHATLYWYQQILGQGPKLLIQFQNNGVVDDSQLPKDRFSAERLKGVDSTLKIQPAKLEDSAVYLCASSLVPQGSARNTIYFGEGSWLTVV.

This clonotype was picked up a small number of times. V is TRBV20-1 and J is TRBJ2-2, with no clear D. The V end was cut by 0 bases, the J end by 0 bases, with 11 bases between. Looked up from germline, CDR1 is DFQATT and CDR2 is SNEGSKA (reference sequence). CDR3 length equals 16 residues. Here the CDR3 reads CSARDTRRSNTGELFF. The CDR3 DNA reads as TGCAGTGCTAGAGATACGCGACGTTCGAACACCGGGGAGCTGTTTTTT.

This clonotype was detected a few times. The chain carries TRBV12-3 or TRBV12-4 and TRBJ2-7; TRBD2 matches at 9 bases. V shed 7 bases and J 3 bases; nucleotides not matched to a gene: 7. The CDR3 runs to 14 residues. The CDR3 DNA is TGTGCCAGCACCCCGGGACTAGCAAACTACGAGCAGTACTTC. This gives the protein CASTPGLANYEQYF.

Ten or more counts support this clonotype. This sequence joins TRBV20-1 and TRBJ2-4; D remains ambiguous. The germline V and J ends were trimmed by 2 bases and 5 bases, with 7 bases remaining between them. Germline V lookup: CDR1 DFQATT, CDR2 SNEGSKA (reference sequence). CDR3 length: 12 residues. CDR3 nucleotide sequence: TGCAGTGCTAGAATCGGGCAAAACATTCAGTACTTC. This encodes CSARIGQNIQYF.

Only a few counts were recorded for this clonotype. The chain's CDR3 is CSGNRGNNEQFF. CDR3 nucleotides: TGCAGTGGTAATAGGGGAAACAATGAGCAGTTCTTC. This chain links TRBV20-1 with TRBJ2-1; a weak D match, TRBD1 (5 bases). The CDR3 is 12 amino acids. CDR1 and CDR2 (germline): DFQATT, SNEGSKA (reference sequence). V shed 7 bases and J shed 5 bases, with 12 bases lying between them.

In its sample, this clonotype was seen a few times. This chain uses TRBV4-1 with TRBJ1-4; the D gene is possibly TRBD1 (6 bases). The germline CDR1 and CDR2 sequences are MGHRA and YSYEKL. Trimming left V 0 bases short and J 10 bases short, with 18 bases between. CDR3 length equals 16 residues. The DNA for the CDR3 is TGCGCCAGCAGCCAAGAACCGGGGGCTAATCGGGGAAAACTGTTTTTT. It codes for CASSQEPGANRGKLFF.

The rearrangement uses TRBV11-2 and TRBJ1-4; TRBD1 matches at 8 bases. Trimming removed 2 bases from V and 4 bases from J; junction bases left unmatched: 3. The germline V gene has CDR1 SGHAT and CDR2 FQNNGV. The length of the CDR3 is 15 residues. The CDR3 here is CASSLQGAVNEKLFF. The CDR3 DNA reads as TGTGCCAGCAGCTTACAGGGGGCCGTTAATGAAAAACTGTTTTTT.

Only a few counts were recorded for this clonotype. The gene calls are TRBV5-5 and TRBJ2-7; tentatively, D is TRBD1 (5 bases). The CDR3 totals 15 residues. Looked up from germline, CDR1 is SGHKS and CDR2 is YYEKEE (reference sequence). Trimming stripped 4 bases from V and 6 bases from J, with 20 bases between. The CDR3 spells CASSRGSGSFGEQYF. In DNA form, the CDR3 reads TGTGCCAGCAGCAGAGGCTCAGGGTCTTTTGGCGAGCAGTACTTC.

This chain joins TRBV4-3 and TRBJ2-6; D unclear. CDR1 is LGHNA and CDR2 is YSLEER in the germline V gene. V lost 5 bases, J lost 0 bases, and 14 bases lay in between. This CDR3 has 17 amino acids. In DNA, the CDR3 is TGCGCCAGCAGCGCCCAGCACCGAAGCTCTGGGGCCAACGTCCTGACTTTC. As protein: CASSAQHRSSGANVLTF.

This clonotype came up many times. J is TRBJ1-1 and V is TRBV12-3 or TRBV12-4; a weak D match, TRBD1 (6 bases). This CDR3 has 16 residues. V was cut by 3 bases and J by 1 base, with 15 bases left in between. CDR3 loop: CASSFPSGGKNTEAFF. The CDR3 DNA reads as TGTGCCAGCAGTTTCCCGTCGGGGGGCAAGAACACTGAAGCTTTCTTT.

With regard to this clonotype: One end of the junction fails to match germline, which may point to a read error. The CDR3 coding sequence is TGTGCCAGTAGTGTAGACAGGGGGCAAAACAATGAGCAGTTCTTC. It specifies CASSVDRGQNNEQFF. The chain employs TRBV19 and TRBJ2-1; the match to TRBD1 covers 10 bases. Germline V lookup: CDR1 LNHDA, CDR2 SQIVND (reference sequence). This CDR3 spans 15 amino acids.